This is a list of T cell receptor beta chains from one sample in a study of blood T cell repertoires in COVID-19. Libraries were prepared by immunoSEQ multiplex PCR; TCRdb keeps only in-frame clonotypes and omits some of them. The sample comprises approximately 44,000 clones, 89% of which are singletons, and 25% to 30% rests with the top ten. The specimen sequenced was peripheral blood. The origin of the receptors is a woman of 80 years or more with acute or convalescent COVID-19. CDR3s include the opening cysteine and the closing phenylalanine or tryptophan. The D gene is left open where the match is weak. Where a row states a size, it is once, few, many or the class of an expanded clone; other rows omit it.

DNA | CDR3 | J | V | size | D
TGCGCCAGCAGCTTCCCCTTAGCGGGGGGCACAGATACGCAGTATTTT | CASSFPLAGGTDTQYF | TRBJ2-3 | TRBV5-1 | NA | TRBD2
TGCAGTGCTAGTTGGGCGGGGGGACCCCTCGGGGGCTCCTACGAGCAGTACTTC | CSASWAGGPLGGSYEQYF | TRBJ2-7 | TRBV20-1 | once | TRBD2
TGTGCCAGCAGTGGGGCCTTACTGAAGGTCCACTTT | CASSGALLKVHF | TRBJ1-6 | TRBV25-1 | NA | NA
TGTGCCTGGAGCGCCGGGACAGGGTCCGGAGCACTGTTTTTT | CAWSAGTGSGALFF | TRBJ1-4 | TRBV30 | NA | TRBD1
TGTGCCAGCAACGAACAGGGGGTAGAGGAAAAACTGTTTTTT | CASNEQGVEEKLFF | TRBJ1-4 | TRBV2 | NA | TRBD1
TGTGCCAGCAGTTACGAGACAGGGGGGAGGAACACCATATATTTT | CASSYETGGRNTIYF | TRBJ1-3 | TRBV6-5 | few | TRBD1
TGTGCCAGCTCACCTTCCCCGGACAGGCGGTATGGCTACACCTTC | CASSPSPDRRYGYTF | TRBJ1-2 | TRBV18 | NA | TRBD1
TGCGCCAGCAGCTTGGAACAGATTCGCGAGGGGGACACTGAAGCTTTCTTT | CASSLEQIREGDTEAFF | TRBJ1-1 | TRBV5-1 | NA | NA
TGCAGCGTGGTTAGCGGGGGGGCCTCAGATACGCAGTATTTT | CSVVSGGASDTQYF | TRBJ2-3 | TRBV29-1 | NA | TRBD2
TGTGCCAGTAGTTTACAGAACTATGGCTACACCTTC | CASSLQNYGYTF | TRBJ1-2 | TRBV19 | NA | NA
TGTGCCAGCAGCCTAAACAGGGGACTCTATGGCTACACCTTC | CASSLNRGLYGYTF | TRBJ1-2 | TRBV11-1 | NA | TRBD1
TGTGCCAGCAGCTTGGCAGGGCAGCCCGGGGAGCTGTTTTTT | CASSLAGQPGELFF | TRBJ2-2 | TRBV5-4 | NA | NA
TGTGCCAGCAGCCCCTTCGGGGGGCCTGGAAACACCATATATTTT | CASSPFGGPGNTIYF | TRBJ1-3 | TRBV7-9 | NA | NA
TGCGCCAGCAGCCCTGGTGATCTATTAGGGGACCAAGAGACCCAGTACTTC | CASSPGDLLGDQETQYF | TRBJ2-5 | TRBV5-1 | NA | NA
TGTGCCAGCAGTCGGCGACTAGCGGGGGGGACAGATACGCAGTATTTT | CASSRRLAGGTDTQYF | TRBJ2-3 | TRBV6-2/TRBV6-3 | NA | TRBD2
TGCAGCGTTGAGGATGGAGGCCTAACTCCTAACTATGGCTACACCTTC | CSVEDGGLTPNYGYTF | TRBJ1-2 | TRBV29-1 | NA | NA